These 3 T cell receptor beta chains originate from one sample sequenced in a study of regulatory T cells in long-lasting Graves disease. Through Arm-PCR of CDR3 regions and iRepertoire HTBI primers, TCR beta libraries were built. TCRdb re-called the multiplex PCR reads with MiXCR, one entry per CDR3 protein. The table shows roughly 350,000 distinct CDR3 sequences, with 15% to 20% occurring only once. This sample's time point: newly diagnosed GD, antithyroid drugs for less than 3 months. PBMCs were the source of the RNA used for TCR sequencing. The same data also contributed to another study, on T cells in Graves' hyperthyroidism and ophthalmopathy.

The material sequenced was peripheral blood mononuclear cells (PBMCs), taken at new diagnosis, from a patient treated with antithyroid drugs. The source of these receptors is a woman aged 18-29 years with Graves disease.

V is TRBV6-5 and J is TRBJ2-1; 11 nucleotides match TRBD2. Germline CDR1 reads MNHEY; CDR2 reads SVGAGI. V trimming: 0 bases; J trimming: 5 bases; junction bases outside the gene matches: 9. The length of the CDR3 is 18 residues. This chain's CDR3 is CASSYSRPLAGVDNEQFF. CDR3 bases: TGTGCCAGCAGTTACTCGAGGCCACTAGCGGGAGTGGACAATGAGCAGTTCTTC.

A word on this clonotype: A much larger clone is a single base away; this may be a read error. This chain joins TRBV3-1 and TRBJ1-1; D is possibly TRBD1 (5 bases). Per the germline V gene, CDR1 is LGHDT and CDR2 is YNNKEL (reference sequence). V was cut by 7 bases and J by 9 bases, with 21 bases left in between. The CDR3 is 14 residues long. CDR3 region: CASIERQGNMKAFF. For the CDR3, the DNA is TGTGCCAGCATCGAACGCCAGGGAAATATGAAAGCTTTCTTT.

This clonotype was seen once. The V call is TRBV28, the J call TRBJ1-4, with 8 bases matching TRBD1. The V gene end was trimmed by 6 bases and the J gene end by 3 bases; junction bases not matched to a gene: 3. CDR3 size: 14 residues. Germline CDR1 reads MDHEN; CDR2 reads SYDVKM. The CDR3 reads CASSLRGPNEKLFF. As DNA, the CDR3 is TGTGCCAGCAGCCTCAGGGGGCCTAATGAAAAACTGTTTTTT.